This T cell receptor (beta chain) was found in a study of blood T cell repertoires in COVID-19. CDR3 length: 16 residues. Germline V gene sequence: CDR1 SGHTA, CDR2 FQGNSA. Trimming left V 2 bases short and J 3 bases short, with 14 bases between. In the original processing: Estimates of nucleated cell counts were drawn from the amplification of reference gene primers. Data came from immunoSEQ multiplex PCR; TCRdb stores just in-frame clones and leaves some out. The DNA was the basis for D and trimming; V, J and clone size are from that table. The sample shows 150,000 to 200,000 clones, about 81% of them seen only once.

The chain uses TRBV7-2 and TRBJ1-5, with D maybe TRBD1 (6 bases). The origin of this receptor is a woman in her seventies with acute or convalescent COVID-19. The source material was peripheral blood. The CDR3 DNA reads TGTGCCAGCAGCTTAACAGGGAGGGTCAACAATCAGCCCCAGCATTTT. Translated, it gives CASSLTGRVNNQPQHF. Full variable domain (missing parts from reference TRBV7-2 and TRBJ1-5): GAGVSQSPSNKVTEKGKDVELRCDPISGHTALYWYRQSLGQGLEFLIYFQGNSAPDKSGLPSDRFSAERTGGSVSTLTIQRTQQEDSAVYLCASSLTGRVNNQPQHFGDGTRLSIL.